The next 6 T cell receptor beta chains were all read from a single sample in a study of blood T cell repertoires in COVID-19 (dated by TCRdb to the early 2020s). The library was generated by the immunoSEQ multiplex PCR assay. TCRdb took this table from immuneACCESS and kept in-frame rearrangements with V and J called. Such tables lack part of the clones; where checked against another copy, unresolved V genes explain under half of the gap, and the rest is unexplained. The sample records around 84,000 clones, 70% to 90% of which are singletons. The top ten clones comprise over 4% of the sample. Sequenced material: peripheral blood. These receptors all come from a man aged 50 to 60 with active COVID-19.

The CDR3 loop reads CASSFGSGTSGTEQYF. CDR3 DNA sequence: TGTGCCAGCAGCTTTGGGAGCGGGACTAGCGGGACCGAGCAGTACTTC. The rearrangement uses TRBV7-2 and TRBJ2-7, with TRBD2 matching 13 bases. The CDR3 spans 16 residues. CDR1 SGHTA and CDR2 FQGNSA come from the germline V gene. V lost 3 bases to trimming and J lost 6 bases; unmatched junction nucleotides: 8.

The CDR3 DNA follows: TGCGCCAGCAGCTTGCCGCGGGACGCCGGGGAGCTGTTTTTT. Translated: CASSLPRDAGELFF. This rearrangement joins TRBV5-1 to TRBJ2-2; possible D gene TRBD2, 6 bases. The V end lost 1 base, the J end lost 6 bases, and 10 bases lay between the germline ends. There are 14 residues in the CDR3. CDR1 and CDR2 from the germline V gene are SGHRS and YFSETQ. Drawing the rest from reference TRBV5-1 and TRBJ2-2, the complete variable domain is KAGVTQTPRYLIKTRGQQVTLSCSPISGHRSVSWYQQTPGQGLQFLFEYFSETQRNKGNFPGRFSGRQFSNSRSEMNVSTLELGDSALYLCASSLPRDAGELFFGEGSRLTVL.

This sequence joins TRBV28 and TRBJ2-5; 8 bases fit TRBD1. Germline lookup yields CDR1 MDHEN and CDR2 SYDVKM. This CDR3 is 14 amino acids long. V shed 6 bases, J shed 2 bases, and the junction held 5 bases outside the gene matches. CDR3 coding DNA: TGTGCCAGCAGATCTGACAGGGGACAAGAGACCCAGTACTTC. Amino acid sequence: CASRSDRGQETQYF.

The V gene is TRBV2, the J gene TRBJ2-2; TRBD2 matches at 13 bases. Germline V gives CDR1 SNHLY, CDR2 FYNNEI. V shed 6 bases and J 7 bases; nucleotides not matched to a gene: 5. CDR3 length: 15 residues. Written as DNA, the CDR3 is TGTGCCAGCAGGACCGGACTAGCGGGAGTCGGGGAGCTGTTTTTT. Translated, it gives CASRTGLAGVGELFF. The full variable domain, rest sourced from reference TRBV2 and TRBJ2-2, is EPEVTQTPSHQVTQMGQEVILRCVPISNHLYFYWYRQILGQKVEFLVSFYNNEISEKSEIFDDQFSVERPDGSNFTLKIRSTKLEDSAMYFCASRTGLAGVGELFFGEGSRLTVL.

This clone showed up just once. This chain joins TRBV5-4 and TRBJ2-5; 7 nucleotides match TRBD1. V trimming: 4 bases; J trimming: 0 bases; junction bases outside the gene matches: 9. The length of the CDR3 is 16 residues. From germline, CDR1 is SGHNT and CDR2 YYREEE (reference sequence). The CDR3 loop is CASSLGQANHQETQYF. CDR3 bases: TGTGCCAGCAGCCTAGGACAGGCCAACCACCAAGAGACCCAGTACTTC.

The J gene is TRBJ2-3, the V gene TRBV28; 8 nucleotides match TRBD2. V shed 7 bases, J shed 5 bases, and the junction held 8 bases outside the gene matches. CDR1 and CDR2 (germline): MDHEN, SYDVKM. The CDR3 totals 14 residues. The CDR3 loop is CASNTGGAQDTQYF. In DNA form, the CDR3 reads TGTGCCAGCAATACCGGGGGGGCGCAAGATACGCAGTATTTT. The full variable domain, with the rest looked up from reference TRBV28 and TRBJ2-3, is DVKVTQSSRYLVKRTGEKVFLECVQDMDHENMFWYRQDPGLGLRLIYFSYDVKMKEKGDIPEGYSVSREKKERFSLILESASTNQTSMYLCASNTGGAQDTQYFGPGTRLTVL.